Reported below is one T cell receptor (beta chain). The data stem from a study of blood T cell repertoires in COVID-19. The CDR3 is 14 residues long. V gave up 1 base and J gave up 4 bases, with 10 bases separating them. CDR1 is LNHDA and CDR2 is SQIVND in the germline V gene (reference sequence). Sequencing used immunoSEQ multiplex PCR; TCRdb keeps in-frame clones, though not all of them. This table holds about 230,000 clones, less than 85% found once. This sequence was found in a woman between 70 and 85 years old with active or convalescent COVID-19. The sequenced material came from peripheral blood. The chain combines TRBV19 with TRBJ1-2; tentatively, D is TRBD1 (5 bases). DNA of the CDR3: TGTGCCAGTAGTATAGTCGACAGACTCTATGGCTACACCTTC. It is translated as CASSIVDRLYGYTF.